The 29 T cell receptor beta chains below were found in one sample sequenced in a study of quantifying T cell responses using KT2 cells. Looking at the study overall: cDNA was made from DNase-treated RNA using alpha and beta constant primers.

A single-stranded UMI oligo with SP2 sequence was ligated to cDNA 3' ends. An equimolar mix of RC1.1 and RC1.2 primed the beta chain across TRBC1 and TRBC2. TCRdb itself ran the UMI-ligation and nested PCR reads through MiXCR, one entry per CDR3 protein. The table records tens of thousands of distinct CDR3 sequences, roughly 12% of them present only once. The sample consisted of PBMCs spiked with cells of the T cell clone KT2. Receptors originate from a human donor.

This clonotype has a count of ten or more. The chain combines TRBV15 with TRBJ2-3; tentatively, D is TRBD1 (6 bases). The V end lost 5 bases, the J end lost 1 base, and 13 bases lay between the germline ends. The CDR3 is made up of 15 amino acids. Germline-derived CDR1 and CDR2 are LNHNV and YYDKDF (reference sequence). CDR3 sequence reads: CATSLDSRRTDTQYF. The CDR3 region has the DNA TGTGCCACCAGCTTGGACAGTCGGCGCACAGATACGCAGTATTTT.

The chain links TRBV12-3 or TRBV12-4 to TRBJ1-3; D is perhaps TRBD1 (5 bases). The CDR3 length is 16 residues. V was trimmed by 6 bases and J by 3 bases, leaving 18 bases between them. The CDR3 DNA reads TGTGCCAGCAGCTTTCCTGCGGGGGTTGGTGGAAACACCATATATTTT. Residues: CASSFPAGVGGNTIYF.

The genes are TRBV3-1 and TRBJ2-7, with TRBD2 matching 7 bases. This CDR3 spans 14 amino acids. Germline trimming cut 1 base from V and 4 bases from J; bases unmatched to any gene: 4. CDR1 and CDR2 from the germline V gene are LGHDT and YNNKEL (reference sequence). The CDR3 sequence: CASSQGGLPYEQYF. In DNA, the CDR3 is TGTGCCAGCAGCCAAGGGGGACTACCTTACGAGCAGTACTTC.

This clonotype was counted a few times. V and J are TRBV20-1 and TRBJ2-7; 7 nucleotides align to TRBD1. CDR3 length: 14 residues. V lost 2 bases, J lost 4 bases, and 8 bases stayed unmatched. CDR1 and CDR2 (germline): DFQATT, SNEGSKA (reference sequence). CDR3 region: CSARSGQSLYEQYF. CDR3 nucleotide sequence: TGCAGTGCTAGATCGGGACAGTCTTTGTACGAGCAGTACTTC.

This sequence joins TRBV10-3 and TRBJ1-1; D is undetermined. V was clipped by 4 bases and J by 5 bases, with 8 bases between them. CDR3 length: 12 residues. CDR1 and CDR2 from the germline V gene are ENHRY and SYGVKD. CDR3 coding DNA: TGTGCCATCAGTGCCGGCAGGACTGAAGCTTTCTTT. This translates into CAISAGRTEAFF.

This clonotype has at least ten counts. V and J are TRBV20-1 and TRBJ1-2; 8 bases are a match to TRBD1. Trimming removed 2 bases from V and 3 bases from J; junction bases left unmatched: 2. This CDR3 has 13 amino acids. Germline CDR1 and CDR2: DFQATT and SNEGSKA (reference sequence). Written as DNA, the CDR3 is TGCAGTGCTAGACGGGGACAGGACTATGGCTACACCTTC. As protein: CSARRGQDYGYTF.

This clonotype was recorded many times. V is TRBV7-2 and J is TRBJ1-2; D may be TRBD1 (6 bases). The ends were cut back, 5 bases at V and 5 bases at J, with 18 bases in the middle. This CDR3 comprises 15 residues. Germline V lookup: CDR1 SGHTA, CDR2 FQGNSA. CDR3 amino acids: CASSPGQNILYGYTF. For the CDR3, the DNA is TGTGCCAGCAGCCCCGGACAGAATATTTTATATGGCTACACCTTC.

In its sample, this clonotype was seen many times. V usage is TRBV6-2 or TRBV6-3 and J usage is TRBJ2-6, with 14 bases identical to TRBD2. With V trimmed by 5 bases and J by 2 bases, 8 bases remained unmatched. Per the germline V gene, CDR1 is MNHEY and CDR2 is SVGEGT. The CDR3 has 19 residues. CDR3 DNA: TGTGCCAGCAGTCCCCTACGGGGACTAGCGGGAGCTGGGGCCAACGTCCTGACTTTC. Translating gives CASSPLRGLAGAGANVLTF.

This clonotype was detected a few times. V and J are TRBV12-3 or TRBV12-4 and TRBJ2-7, with D perhaps matching TRBD2 (7 bases). Trimming shortened V by 10 bases and J by 0 bases, and 16 bases separated the two germline ends. This CDR3 comprises 14 residues. CDR3 in amino acids: CAIASGGGSYEQYF. Here the CDR3 DNA reads TGTGCCATCGCGTCGGGGGGCGGCTCCTACGAGCAGTACTTC.

The V call is TRBV7-9, the J call TRBJ2-3, with TRBD2 matching 12 bases. The CDR3 extends over 14 amino acids. Germline assignment: CDR1 SEHNR and CDR2 FQNEAQ (reference sequence). The junction had 2 bases not matched to a gene; V was cut back by 8 bases and J by 2 bases. This CDR3 is CASLAGGSTDTQYF. In nucleotides, the CDR3 is TGTGCCAGCCTAGCGGGAGGGTCCACAGATACGCAGTATTTT.

This clonotype has just a few counts. The rearrangement links TRBV14 to TRBJ1-1; TRBD1 aligns across 7 bases. The CDR3 totals 15 residues. Germline CDR1 SGHDN, CDR2 FVKESK. Unmatched junction bases numbered 4, after V lost 2 bases and J lost 1 base. The CDR3 coding sequence is TGTGCCAGCAGCCAACTGACAGGGCCGAACACTGAAGCTTTCTTT. The encoded protein is CASSQLTGPNTEAFF.

This clonotype was detected many times. The rearrangement uses TRBV5-1 and TRBJ2-3; D is ambiguous. CDR1 is SGHRS and CDR2 is YFSETQ in the germline V gene. The V end lost 4 bases, the J end lost 3 bases, and 12 bases lay between the germline ends. CDR3 size: 14 residues. In DNA, the CDR3 is TGCGCCAGCAGCCTATCGGAGCAGACAGATACGCAGTATTTT. As protein: CASSLSEQTDTQYF.

The chain employs TRBV18 and TRBJ2-5, with TRBD1 as a possible D gene (7 bases). This CDR3 spans 15 amino acids. Germline assignment: CDR1 KGHSH and CDR2 LQKENI. The V and J ends lost 6 bases and 2 bases respectively, with 16 bases between them. DNA for the CDR3: TGTGCCAGCTCCCGGGGGACAGCTCCTCAAGAGACCCAGTACTTC. Translated: CASSRGTAPQETQYF.

This clonotype showed up many times. The rearrangement joins TRBV2 to TRBJ1-6; no clear D. The CDR3 extends over 15 amino acids. V was trimmed by 1 base and J by 0 bases, leaving 4 bases between them. In germline, CDR1 is SNHLY, CDR2 FYNNEI. The CDR3 DNA reads TGTGCCAGCAGTGAAGACAGCTCCTATAATTCACCCCTCCACTTT. This translates into CASSEDSSYNSPLHF.

This clonotype was detected many times. The chain employs TRBV12-3 or TRBV12-4 and TRBJ1-5, with D perhaps TRBD1 (5 bases). Trimming took off 1 base at V and 8 bases at J, with 12 bases between the two ends. CDR3 length equals 14 residues. CDR3 nucleotides: TGTGCCAGCAGTTTAGACAACCGAGGGGAGCCCCAGCATTTT. It specifies CASSLDNRGEPQHF.

This clonotype was counted between two and nine times. This sequence joins TRBV7-2 and TRBJ1-5; maybe TRBD1 (6 bases). The CDR3 loop spans 15 amino acids. Germline CDR1 and CDR2: SGHTA and FQGNSA. V was pared by 5 bases and J by 2 bases, with 13 bases between. CDR3 protein: CASSAQGGGNQPQHF. As DNA, the CDR3 is TGTGCCAGCAGCGCACAGGGCGGCGGCAATCAGCCCCAGCATTTT.

The chain uses TRBV28 and TRBJ2-2; D possibly corresponds to TRBD2 (6 bases). V lost 6 bases and J lost 3, with 14 bases in between. The germline CDR1 and CDR2 sequences are MDHEN and SYDVKM. This CDR3 has 15 residues. CDR3 region: CASRLGSGYTGELFF. The CDR3 DNA sequence: TGTGCCAGCAGGCTCGGGAGTGGGTACACCGGGGAGCTGTTTTTT.

This clonotype was seen a single time. The rearrangement joins TRBV7-9 to TRBJ1-4; no definite D call. Germline V lookup: CDR1 SEHNR, CDR2 FQNEAQ (reference sequence). This CDR3 is built from 14 residues. Trimming removed 4 bases from V and 8 bases from J, with 14 bases in between. The CDR3 protein is CASSYEGREEKLFF. CDR3 nucleotide sequence: TGTGCCAGCAGCTACGAGGGAAGGGAGGAAAAACTGTTTTTT.

The chain is built from TRBV6-5 and TRBJ1-2, with D possibly TRBD1 on 6 matching bases. V was clipped by 0 bases and J by 4 bases, with 15 bases between them. Germline assignment: CDR1 MNHEY and CDR2 SVGAGI. This CDR3 comprises 16 residues. The CDR3 protein is CASSYSTPGTSYGYTF. CDR3 nucleotide sequence: TGTGCCAGCAGTTACTCCACACCCGGGACAAGCTATGGCTACACCTTC.

The genes are TRBV29-1 and TRBJ2-7, with TRBD1 identical over 8 bases. The V and J ends lost 7 bases and 5 bases, in that order; junction bases with no gene match: 7. CDR1 and CDR2 (germline): SQVTM, ANQGSEA. This CDR3 is built from 12 residues. This CDR3 is CSADRGPDEQYF. The CDR3, as DNA: TGCAGCGCTGACAGGGGCCCTGACGAGCAGTACTTC.

This clonotype came up a few times. The chain uses TRBV20-1 and TRBJ1-6; 11 nucleotides match TRBD1. Looked up from germline, CDR1 is DFQATT and CDR2 is SNEGSKA (reference sequence). The CDR3 spans 15 residues. Losses at the gene ends were 5 bases for V and 5 bases for J; bases not matched to a gene: 5. CDR3 loop: CSAPRDRGDNSPLHF. For the CDR3, the DNA is TGCAGTGCTCCCCGGGACAGGGGGGATAATTCACCCCTCCACTTT.

The chain links TRBV6-1 to TRBJ2-5; TRBD2 matches 13 bases. V dropped 4 bases and J dropped 5; count of bases not matched to a gene: 4. The CDR3 extends over 15 amino acids. Germline V gene data show CDR1 as MNHNS and CDR2 as SASEGT. This chain's CDR3 is CASSGGLAGVETQYF. The DNA for the CDR3 is TGTGCCAGCAGTGGTGGACTAGCGGGGGTGGAGACCCAGTACTTC.

The chain links TRBV5-4 to TRBJ2-7; TRBD1 matches 10 bases. This CDR3 comprises 13 residues. The junction had 6 bases not matched to a gene; V was cut back by 7 bases and J by 5 bases. Germline CDR1 is SGHNT and CDR2 is YYREEE (reference sequence). CDR3 sequence (DNA): TGTGCCAGCTCGACAGGGGGCGAAGACGAGCAGTACTTC. Residues: CASSTGGEDEQYF.

The V call is TRBV5-1, the J call TRBJ2-1; D ambiguous. Trimming shortened V by 0 bases and J by 0 bases, and 7 bases separated the two germline ends. This CDR3 is 15 amino acids long. Germline CDR1 and CDR2: SGHRS and YFSETQ. The DNA of the CDR3 is TGCGCCAGCAGCTTGGAAGGAGACTCCTACAATGAGCAGTTCTTC. It translates to CASSLEGDSYNEQFF.

The V gene is TRBV4-1, the J gene TRBJ2-2, with no clear D. V shed 2 bases and J shed 8 bases, with 18 bases lying between them. The CDR3 extends over 16 amino acids. CDR1 is MGHRA and CDR2 is YSYEKL in the germline V gene. CDR3 nucleotide sequence: TGCGCCAGCAGCCAACCAGCGCCTCACAGAGTTGGGGAGCTGTTTTTT. This codes for CASSQPAPHRVGELFF.

This clonotype came up many times. The V and J genes are TRBV29-1 and TRBJ2-1; 7 bases line up with TRBD1. The CDR3 has 13 residues. Germline-derived CDR1 and CDR2 are SQVTM and ANQGSEA. V lost 4 bases and J lost 9; bases outside the gene matches: 9. The CDR3 nucleotides are TGCAGCGTTGTTTGGACAGGTCGGGGTGAGCAGTTCTTC. It codes for CSVVWTGRGEQFF.

This clonotype has more than one count but fewer than ten. The rearrangement joins TRBV7-2 to TRBJ2-1, with TRBD1 matching 10 bases. The V and J ends lost 5 bases and 4 bases, in that order; junction bases with no gene match: 5. CDR3 length: 15 residues. CDR1 is SGHTA and CDR2 is FQGNSA in the germline V gene. CDR3 sequence: CASSPDRGRYNEQFF. CDR3 DNA sequence: TGTGCCAGCAGCCCAGACAGGGGGCGTTACAATGAGCAGTTCTTC.

This clonotype was recorded many times. The rearrangement links TRBV7-8 to TRBJ2-7; D gene ambiguous. The V end lost 5 bases, the J end lost 5 bases, and 10 bases lay between the germline ends. The CDR3 covers 12 residues. From germline, CDR1 is SGHVS and CDR2 FQNEAQ. Here the CDR3 DNA reads TGTGCCAGCAGCCCCCTGCTTGACGAGCAGTACTTC. Its protein product is CASSPLLDEQYF.

This clonotype was seen only a few times. This rearrangement joins TRBV6-5 to TRBJ2-1; 8 bases align to TRBD2. Germline V gene data show CDR1 as MNHEY and CDR2 as SVGAGI. V shed 5 bases, J shed 4 bases, and the junction held 1 base outside the gene matches. The CDR3 loop spans 13 amino acids. In DNA, the CDR3 is TGTGCCAGCAGTAGCGGGAGATACAATGAGCAGTTCTTC. It codes for CASSSGRYNEQFF.